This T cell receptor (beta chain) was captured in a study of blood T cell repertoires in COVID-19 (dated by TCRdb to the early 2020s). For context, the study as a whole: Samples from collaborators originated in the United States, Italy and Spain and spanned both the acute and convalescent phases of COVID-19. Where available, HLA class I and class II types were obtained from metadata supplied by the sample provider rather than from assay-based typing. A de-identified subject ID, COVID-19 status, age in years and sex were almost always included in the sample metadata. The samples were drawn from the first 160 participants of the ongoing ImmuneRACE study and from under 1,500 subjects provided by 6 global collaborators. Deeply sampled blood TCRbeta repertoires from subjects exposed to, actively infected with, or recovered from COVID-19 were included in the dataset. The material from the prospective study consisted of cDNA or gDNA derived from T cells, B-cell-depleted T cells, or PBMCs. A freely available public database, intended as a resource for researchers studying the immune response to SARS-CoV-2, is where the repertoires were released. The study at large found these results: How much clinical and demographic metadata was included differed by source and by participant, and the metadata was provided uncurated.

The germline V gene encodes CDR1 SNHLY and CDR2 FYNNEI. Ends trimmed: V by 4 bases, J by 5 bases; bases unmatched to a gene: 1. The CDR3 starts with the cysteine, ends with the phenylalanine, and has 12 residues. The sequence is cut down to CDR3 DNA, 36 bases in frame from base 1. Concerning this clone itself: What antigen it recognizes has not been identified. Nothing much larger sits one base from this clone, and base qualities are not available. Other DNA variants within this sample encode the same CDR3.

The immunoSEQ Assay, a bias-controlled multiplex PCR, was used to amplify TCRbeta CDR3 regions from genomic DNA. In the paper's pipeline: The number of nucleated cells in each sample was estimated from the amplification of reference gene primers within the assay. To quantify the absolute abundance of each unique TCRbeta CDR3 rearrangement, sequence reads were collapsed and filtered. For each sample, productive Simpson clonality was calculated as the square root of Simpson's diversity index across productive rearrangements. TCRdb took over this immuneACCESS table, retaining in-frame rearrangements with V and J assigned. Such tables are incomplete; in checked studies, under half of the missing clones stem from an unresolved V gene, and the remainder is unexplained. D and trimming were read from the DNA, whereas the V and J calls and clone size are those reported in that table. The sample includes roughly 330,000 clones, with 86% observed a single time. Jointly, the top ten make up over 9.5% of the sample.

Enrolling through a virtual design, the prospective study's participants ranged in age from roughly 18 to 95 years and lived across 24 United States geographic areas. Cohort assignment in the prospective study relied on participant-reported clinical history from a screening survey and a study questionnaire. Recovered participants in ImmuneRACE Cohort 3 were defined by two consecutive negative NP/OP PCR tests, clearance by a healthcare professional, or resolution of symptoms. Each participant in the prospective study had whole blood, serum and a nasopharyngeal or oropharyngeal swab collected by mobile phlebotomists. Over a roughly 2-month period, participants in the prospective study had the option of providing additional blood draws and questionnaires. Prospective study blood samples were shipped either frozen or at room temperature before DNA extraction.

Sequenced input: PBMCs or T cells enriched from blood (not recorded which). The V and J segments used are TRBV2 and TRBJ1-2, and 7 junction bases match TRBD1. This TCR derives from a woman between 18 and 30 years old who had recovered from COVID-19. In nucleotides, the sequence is TGTGCCAGCAGTGGACAGGGTTATGGCTACACCTTC. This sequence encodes CASSGQGYGYTF.